This TCR beta chain was observed in a study of PD-1 blockade in mismatch repair-deficient tumors. General study points: Rapid post-treatment expansion, then contraction, generally preceding radiologic response, marked tumor-resident clones.

There are a few counts of this clone. Its antigen is not known. Sequencing used immunoSEQ multiplex PCR; TCRdb keeps in-frame clones, though not all of them. The profile covers some 100,000 clones, with 82% appearing a single time and roughly 6.3% taken by the ten largest. Every patient had mismatch repair deficiency by PCR or immunohistochemistry. A few pembrolizumab responders had their TCRs sequenced. V gave up 5 bases and J gave up 8 bases; unmatched junction bases: 15. Germline CDR1 reads LNHDA; CDR2 reads SQIVND (reference sequence). The CDR3 has 16 amino acids. The input for sequencing was peripheral blood, taken 30 to 36 weeks after starting pembrolizumab. This receptor was obtained from an adult with mismatch repair-deficient cancer. The chain combines TRBV19 with TRBJ1-1; 9 nucleotides line up with TRBD1. The CDR3 protein is CASSSFRDRALSEAFF. The DNA of the CDR3 is TGTGCCAGTAGTTCTTTTAGGGACAGGGCGCTTTCGGAAGCTTTCTTT.